In this sample, the clone carrying this T cell receptor beta chain turned up once. Source study methods: Estimation of nucleated cell counts relied on the amplification of reference gene primers. Produced via immunoSEQ multiplex PCR; TCRdb's table is partial and in-frame only. The DNA was the basis for D and trimming; V, J and clone size are from that table. The data show about 66,000 clones, approximately 86% seen once. This record comes from a study of blood T cell repertoires in COVID-19. Study-wide background: The United States, Italy and Spain provided the acute and convalescent COVID-19 samples. Sources were T cells, B-cell-depleted T cells, or PBMCs; the material itself was cDNA or gDNA.

J lost 7 bases, V lost 2 bases, and 2 bases had no gene match. There are 12 residues in the CDR3. Germline V CDR1 and CDR2: ENHRY, SYGVKD. The clonotype was recovered from a man in his sixties with acute or convalescent COVID-19. Material for sequencing was peripheral blood. This rearrangement joins TRBV10-3 to TRBJ2-7, with 7 positions matching TRBD2. The CDR3, as DNA: TGTGCCATCAGTGAGGGGAGGGAAGAGCAGTACGTC. Translated: CAISEGREEQYV.